A selection of T cell receptor beta chains follows, all from one sample in a study of cytomegalovirus exposure and HLA in healthy donors. Sequenced by immunoSEQ multiplex PCR; TCRdb stores in-frame clones only, minus some. The table lists about 110,000 clones, over 60% of them singletons. Sequenced material: PBMCs. Every receptor here comes from a woman aged 55-69 years in good health and CMV-seropositive. Each CDR3 is given with its conserved first and last residue. Fields, in order: V gene, J gene, clone size, D gene, CDR3 protein, CDR3 DNA. D genes are given only for firm matches. A row's size may be missing; if present it is once, few, many or a size class.

V: TRBV28
J: TRBJ1-3
size: .
D: TRBD1
CDR3: CASSRQGSGNTIYF
DNA: TGTGCCAGCAGTCGACAGGGTTCTGGAAACACCATATATTTT

V: TRBV6-6
J: TRBJ1-2
size: .
D: .
CDR3: CASRHNNYGYTF
DNA: TGTGCCAGCAGACATAATAACTATGGCTACACCTTC

V: TRBV27
J: TRBJ2-6
size: .
D: .
CDR3: CASSPSGANVLTF
DNA: TGTGCCAGCAGTCCTTCTGGGGCCAACGTCCTGACTTTC

V: TRBV7-9
J: TRBJ2-7
size: .
D: .
CDR3: CASSLNPDSYEQYF
DNA: TGTGCCAGCAGCTTAAATCCAGATTCCTACGAGCAGTACTTC

V: TRBV6-1
J: TRBJ2-3
size: once
D: TRBD2
CDR3: CASRLAGATQYF
DNA: TGTGCCAGCAGACTAGCGGGAGCTACGCAGTATTTT

V: TRBV7-9
J: TRBJ1-2
size: .
D: .
CDR3: CSSSLVQVNYGYTF
DNA: TGTTCCAGCAGCTTAGTACAAGTGAACTATGGCTACACCTTC

V: TRBV18
J: TRBJ1-4
size: .
D: TRBD1
CDR3: CASSSDRGNEKLFF
DNA: TGTGCCAGCTCATCGGACAGGGGTAATGAAAAACTGTTTTTT

V: TRBV2
J: TRBJ2-3
size: .
D: .
CDR3: CASSRYAESSTDTQYF
DNA: TGTGCCAGCTCCCGTTACGCGGAATCTAGCACAGATACGCAGTATTTT

V: TRBV4-1
J: TRBJ2-1
size: once
D: TRBD2
CDR3: CASRPRSGGIDAYNEQFF
DNA: TGCGCCAGCAGGCCCAGGAGCGGGGGAATTGATGCCTACAATGAGCAGTTCTTC

V: TRBV7-8
J: TRBJ2-1
size: .
D: TRBD1
CDR3: CASSFDRGYEQFF
DNA: TGTGCCAGCAGCTTCGACAGGGGATATGAGCAGTTCTTC

V: TRBV7-9
J: TRBJ2-2
size: .
D: .
CDR3: CASSPAGNTGELFF
DNA: TGTGCCAGCAGCCCCGCGGGAAACACCGGGGAGCTGTTTTTT

V: TRBV5-1
J: TRBJ2-7
size: .
D: .
CDR3: CASRGRGYEQYF
DNA: TGCGCCAGCAGGGGTAGGGGGTACGAGCAGTACTTC

V: TRBV4-2
J: TRBJ2-7
size: .
D: .
CDR3: CASSPGQTYEQYF
DNA: TGTGCCAGCAGCCCAGGGCAAACCTACGAGCAGTACTTC

V: TRBV19
J: TRBJ2-5
size: .
D: .
CDR3: CASSLRGSGFGQETQYF
DNA: TGTGCCAGTAGTCTCCGAGGGAGTGGGTTCGGCCAAGAGACCCAGTACTTC

V: TRBV29-1
J: TRBJ2-7
size: once
D: TRBD2
CDR3: CSVEPSGSSYEQYF
DNA: TGCAGCGTTGAACCTAGCGGGAGCTCCTACGAGCAGTACTTC

V: TRBV5-1
J: TRBJ2-7
size: .
D: .
CDR3: CASSLGLSPTPYEQYF
DNA: TGCGCCAGCAGCTTGGGCCTGAGCCCTACCCCCTACGAGCAGTACTTC

V: TRBV6-6
J: TRBJ1-2
size: .
D: .
CDR3: CASRSGAVGYGYTF
DNA: TGTGCCAGCAGATCAGGGGCGGTGGGGTATGGCTACACCTTC

V: TRBV18
J: TRBJ2-5
size: .
D: TRBD1
CDR3: CASSFDRGQETQYF
DNA: TGTGCCAGCTCGTTTGACAGGGGGCAAGAGACCCAGTACTTC

V: TRBV28
J: TRBJ2-7
size: .
D: TRBD2
CDR3: CASSPPVGAGNYEQYF
DNA: TGTGCCAGCAGCCCCCCGGTGGGAGCGGGAAACTACGAGCAGTACTTC

V: TRBV19
J: TRBJ2-7
size: .
D: .
CDR3: CASSMTGGIYEQYF
DNA: TGTGCCAGTAGTATGACGGGCGGGATTTACGAGCAGTACTTC

V: TRBV2
J: TRBJ1-5
size: .
D: .
CDR3: CASSRQYLSNQPQHF
DNA: TGTGCCAGCAGTCGACAGTACCTTAGCAATCAGCCCCAGCATTTT

V: TRBV27
J: TRBJ2-2
size: .
D: TRBD2
CDR3: CASSLAVNTGELFF
DNA: TGTGCCAGCAGTCTAGCGGTTAACACCGGGGAGCTGTTTTTT

V: TRBV30
J: TRBJ1-4
size: few
D: TRBD1
CDR3: CAWSTGVGEKLFF
DNA: TGTGCCTGGAGTACAGGGGTGGGTGAAAAACTGTTTTTT

V: TRBV6-1
J: TRBJ2-7
size: .
D: TRBD2
CDR3: CASSEGLAGVYEQYF
DNA: TGTGCCAGCAGTGAAGGACTAGCGGGAGTATACGAGCAGTACTTC

V: TRBV27
J: TRBJ2-5
size: .
D: .
CDR3: CASSLSGWETQYF
DNA: TGTGCCAGCAGTTTATCCGGGTGGGAGACCCAGTACTTC

V: TRBV29-1
J: TRBJ1-2
size: once
D: TRBD1
CDR3: CSISQGTANYGYTF
DNA: TGCAGCATATCACAGGGGACGGCTAACTATGGCTACACCTTC

V: TRBV9
J: TRBJ2-1
size: .
D: TRBD2
CDR3: CASSVDSGRANEQFF
DNA: TGTGCCAGCAGCGTAGATAGCGGGAGGGCGAATGAGCAGTTCTTC

V: TRBV7-2
J: TRBJ2-1
size: once
D: TRBD1
CDR3: CASKPTGARNEQFF
DNA: TGTGCCAGCAAACCCACAGGGGCCCGCAATGAGCAGTTCTTC

V: TRBV2
J: TRBJ1-2
size: .
D: .
CDR3: CASSDSGGPNYGYTF
DNA: TGTGCCAGCAGTGACTCCGGAGGCCCTAACTATGGCTACACCTTC

V: TRBV6-1
J: TRBJ2-7
size: few
D: .
CDR3: CASSEVAAKTYEQYF
DNA: TGTGCCAGCAGTGAAGTGGCAGCGAAGACCTACGAGCAGTACTTC

V: TRBV5-1
J: TRBJ2-5
size: .
D: TRBD1
CDR3: CASSLGGQGETQYF
DNA: TGCGCCAGCAGCTTGGGGGGACAGGGAGAGACCCAGTACTTC

V: TRBV5-1
J: TRBJ2-1
size: .
D: TRBD1
CDR3: CASSSGTGPYNEQFF
DNA: TGCGCCAGCAGCTCGGGGACAGGGCCCTACAATGAGCAGTTCTTC

V: TRBV6-5
J: TRBJ1-5
size: few
D: .
CDR3: CASSYSSYQPQHF
DNA: TGTGCCAGCAGTTACTCGAGTTATCAGCCCCAGCATTTT

V: TRBV5-6
J: TRBJ2-3
size: .
D: TRBD1
CDR3: CASLGRPRGLSGTQYF
DNA: TGTGCCAGCTTGGGACGCCCCAGGGGGCTCTCGGGTACGCAGTATTTT

V: TRBV23-1
J: TRBJ2-7
size: .
D: .
CDR3: CASSQSCQHYEQYF
DNA: TGCGCCAGCAGTCAATCTTGCCAACACTACGAGCAGTACTTC

V: TRBV27
J: TRBJ2-3
size: once
D: .
CDR3: CASSLNQGDWTDTQYF
DNA: TGTGCCAGCAGCCTAAATCAGGGTGACTGGACAGATACGCAGTATTTT

V: TRBV15
J: TRBJ2-1
size: .
D: .
CDR3: CATSSVQGRLNEQFF
DNA: TGTGCCACCAGCAGCGTCCAGGGGCGACTGAATGAGCAGTTCTTC

V: TRBV28
J: TRBJ2-3
size: .
D: TRBD2
CDR3: CASWTLAESTDTQYF
DNA: TGTGCCAGCTGGACCCTAGCGGAGAGCACAGATACGCAGTATTTT

V: TRBV5-1
J: TRBJ2-1
size: .
D: .
CDR3: CASSWSGTSYYNEQFF
DNA: TGCGCCAGCAGCTGGTCAGGGACTTCCTATTACAATGAGCAGTTCTTC

V: TRBV7-2
J: TRBJ1-2
size: .
D: TRBD1
CDR3: CASSWGQSNYGYTF
DNA: TGTGCCAGCAGCTGGGGACAGTCAAACTATGGCTACACCTTC

V: TRBV5-1
J: TRBJ2-2
size: few
D: .
CDR3: CASQWADTGELFF
DNA: TGCGCCAGCCAATGGGCTGACACCGGGGAGCTGTTTTTT

V: TRBV28
J: TRBJ2-2
size: .
D: .
CDR3: CASSLAGRTGELFF
DNA: TGTGCCAGCAGTTTAGCAGGGCGAACCGGGGAGCTGTTTTTT

V: TRBV7-6
J: TRBJ2-3
size: .
D: .
CDR3: CASSSLGSGGAGSDTQYF
DNA: TGTGCCAGCAGCTCCTTGGGGTCTGGGGGGGCTGGTTCAGATACGCAGTATTTT

V: TRBV2
J: TRBJ1-5
size: .
D: TRBD1
CDR3: CASIRDRVSGNQPQHF
DNA: TGTGCCAGCATAAGGGACAGGGTATCGGGTAATCAGCCCCAGCATTTT

V: TRBV28
J: TRBJ1-5
size: .
D: TRBD1
CDR3: CASDRRDRVGQPQHF
DNA: TGTGCCAGCGATAGACGGGACAGGGTCGGACAGCCCCAGCATTTT

V: TRBV14
J: TRBJ2-3
size: .
D: TRBD1
CDR3: CASSQLGRGQDTQYF
DNA: TGTGCCAGCAGCCAACTCGGCAGGGGGCAAGATACGCAGTATTTT

V: TRBV7-2
J: TRBJ2-7
size: few
D: TRBD2
CDR3: CASSLEGGRAYEQYF
DNA: TGTGCCAGCAGCTTAGAAGGCGGGAGGGCCTACGAGCAGTACTTC

V: TRBV2
J: TRBJ2-3
size: .
D: .
CDR3: CASSVNGIGDTQYF
DNA: TGTGCCAGCAGTGTAAACGGGATCGGAGATACGCAGTATTTT

V: TRBV7-2
J: TRBJ2-7
size: .
D: .
CDR3: CASSPGREYEQYF
DNA: TGTGCCAGCAGCCCAGGACGGGAGTACGAGCAGTACTTC

V: TRBV9
J: TRBJ2-3
size: .
D: .
CDR3: CASSVGVADYSTDTQYF
DNA: TGTGCCAGCAGCGTTGGAGTAGCGGACTATAGCACAGATACGCAGTATTTT

V: TRBV2
J: TRBJ2-1
size: once
D: TRBD2
CDR3: CASSDPAGVLDEQFF
DNA: TGTGCCAGCAGTGACCCCGCGGGAGTCCTAGATGAGCAGTTCTTC

V: TRBV28
J: TRBJ2-1
size: .
D: .
CDR3: CASSLQTGTEFF
DNA: TGTGCCAGCAGTTTGCAGACAGGGACTGAGTTCTTC

V: TRBV29-1
J: TRBJ2-5
size: .
D: .
CDR3: CSVERAGSGRETQYF
DNA: TGCAGCGTTGAAAGGGCGGGGTCGGGGAGGGAGACCCAGTACTTC

V: TRBV6-5
J: TRBJ1-4
size: .
D: TRBD1
CDR3: CASSFRTGGNEKLFF
DNA: TGTGCCAGCAGTTTCCGGACAGGGGGTAATGAAAAACTGTTTTTT

V: TRBV6-5
J: TRBJ2-5
size: .
D: .
CDR3: CASSEINRETQYF
DNA: TGTGCCAGCAGTGAAATAAACAGGGAGACCCAGTACTTC

V: TRBV9
J: TRBJ1-1
size: .
D: .
CDR3: CASSPGQLNTEAFF
DNA: TGTGCCAGCAGCCCAGGACAGCTGAACACTGAAGCTTTCTTT

V: TRBV7-8
J: TRBJ1-3
size: .
D: TRBD1
CDR3: CASSFRDRGLAGNTIYF
DNA: TGTGCCAGCAGCTTCCGGGACAGGGGTCTTGCAGGAAACACCATATATTTT

V: TRBV5-1
J: TRBJ1-1
size: .
D: TRBD1
CDR3: CASSDHRGLMNTEAFF
DNA: TGCGCCAGCAGCGATCACAGGGGGCTCATGAACACTGAAGCTTTCTTT

V: TRBV4-1
J: TRBJ2-7
size: .
D: .
CDR3: CASSQGRMAYEQYF
DNA: TGCGCCAGCAGCCAAGGGCGGATGGCCTACGAGCAGTACTTC

V: TRBV7-6
J: TRBJ1-3
size: once
D: .
CDR3: CASSLSKGLGNTIYF
DNA: TGTGCCAGCAGCTTATCGAAGGGGCTTGGAAACACCATATATTTT